These 25 T cell receptor beta chains were sequenced from one sample in a study of cytomegalovirus exposure and HLA in healthy donors. The PCR contained 60 Vbeta and 13 Jbeta primers. TCRdb's copy holds only in-frame clones and misses some; the assay was immunoSEQ multiplex PCR. The sample has 90,000 to 120,000 clones; around 76% are singletons. The source material was PBMCs. These receptors were collected from a man younger than 35 in good health and CMV-seronegative.

This chain links TRBV6-5 with TRBJ1-1, with TRBD1 identical over 8 bases. In germline, CDR1 is MNHEY, CDR2 SVGAGI. This CDR3 region has 13 residues. Trimming removed 3 bases from V and 6 bases from J; junction bases left unmatched: 3. CDR3 coding DNA: TGTGCCAGCAGTTATAAGGACAGGGCTGAAGCTTTCTTT. Residues: CASSYKDRAEAFF.

This clone showed up just once. V usage is TRBV15 and J usage is TRBJ2-1; 9 nucleotides line up with TRBD2. The CDR3 spans 16 residues. Germline assignment: CDR1 LNHNV and CDR2 YYDKDF (reference sequence). V lost 4 bases and J lost 8; bases outside the gene matches: 12. In DNA, the CDR3 is TGTGCCACCAGCACACTATTAGCGGGGGCTGGGGATGAGCAGTTCTTC. Its translation: CATSTLLAGAGDEQFF.

V and J are TRBV4-3 and TRBJ2-2, with a possible D match to TRBD2 (6 bases). CDR1 is LGHNA and CDR2 is YSLEER in the germline V gene. Trimming left V 1 base short and J 7 bases short, with 16 bases between. This CDR3 comprises 16 residues. The CDR3 loop reads CASSQVPVLGGGELFF. The CDR3 DNA reads TGCGCCAGCAGCCAAGTTCCGGTTTTGGGGGGCGGGGAGCTGTTTTTT.

This chain links TRBV5-1 with TRBJ2-5, with TRBD1 identical over 11 bases. Germline trimming cut 4 bases from V and 5 bases from J; bases unmatched to any gene: 7. Looked up from germline, CDR1 is SGHRS and CDR2 is YFSETQ. CDR3 size: 15 residues. CDR3 in DNA: TGCGCCAGCAGCGGAGGACAGGGGGCATGGGAGACCCAGTACTTC. This sequence encodes CASSGGQGAWETQYF.

Concerning this clone: This specimen includes other DNA sequences encoding the same CDR3. The CDR3 spells CASSLGTPGGNQPQHF. CDR3 nucleotide sequence: TGTGCCAGCAGCTTAGGGACACCGGGGGGTAATCAGCCCCAGCATTTT. The V gene is TRBV7-6, the J gene TRBJ1-5; weak D call: TRBD1 (5 bases). This CDR3 has 16 amino acids. Germline V gene sequence: CDR1 SGHVS, CDR2 FNYEAQ. Trimming removed 1 base from V and 4 bases from J, with 14 bases in between.

The CDR3 loop is CASSSNRGVQDEQYF. The CDR3 region has the DNA TGTGCCAGCAGCTCAAACAGGGGAGTGCAAGATGAGCAGTACTTC. The chain employs TRBV11-3 and TRBJ2-7, with TRBD1 matching over 7 bases. The CDR3 length is 15 residues. Trimming at V came to 4 bases and at J to 7 bases, leaving 13 bases not matched to a gene. Germline values: CDR1 SGHNT, CDR2 YENEEA. Using reference TRBV11-3 and TRBJ2-7 for the parts outside the CDR3, the full variable domain is EAGVVQSPRYKIIEKKQPVAFWCNPISGHNTLYWYLQNLGQGPELLIRYENEEAVDDSQLPKDRFSAERLKGVDSTLKIQPAELGDSAVYLCASSSNRGVQDEQYFGPGTRLTVT.

The rearrangement joins TRBV6-5 to TRBJ1-6; no firm D call. Germline CDR1 is MNHEY and CDR2 is SVGAGI. Trimming stripped 2 bases from V and 0 bases from J, with 5 bases between. CDR3 length equals 15 residues. The CDR3 nucleotides are TGTGCCAGCAGTTACGAGTCCTCCTATAATTCACCCCTCCACTTT. Translation gives CASSYESSYNSPLHF.

The chain employs TRBV6-1 and TRBJ2-7, with TRBD1 matching 7 bases. The J segment lost 2 bases and the V segment lost 6 bases, leaving 7 bases of the junction unmatched. The CDR3 has 14 residues. Germline V gives CDR1 MNHNS, CDR2 SASEGT. The CDR3 region has the DNA TGTGCCAGCAGCATTTGGGACAGAGCCTACGAGCAGTACTTC. Its translation: CASSIWDRAYEQYF.

This clone was counted only a few times. CDR3 nucleotides: TGTGCCAGTACCGCCGGGACAGGACATGGCTACACCTTC. Its protein product is CASTAGTGHGYTF. The chain is built from TRBV19 and TRBJ1-2; 8 bases are a match to TRBD1. CDR1 is LNHDA and CDR2 is SQIVND in the germline V gene (reference sequence). The CDR3 length is 13 residues. V was clipped by 7 bases and J by 6 bases; unmatched bases: 7.

The V and J genes are TRBV9 and TRBJ1-3; a weak D match, TRBD1 (5 bases). The germline CDR1 and CDR2 sequences are SGDLS and YYNGEE. V was cut by 2 bases and J by 0 bases, with 12 bases left in between. The length of the CDR3 is 16 residues. DNA of the CDR3: TGTGCCAGCAGCGTGGCGGGACGGAACTCTGGAAACACCATATATTTT. It encodes CASSVAGRNSGNTIYF.

This rearrangement joins TRBV6-1 to TRBJ2-7; no reliable D call. The CDR3 runs 11 residues. V lost 4 bases and J 5 bases, leaving 6 bases between the germline ends. Germline CDR1 is MNHNS and CDR2 is SASEGT. CDR3 nucleotides: TGTGCCAGCAGTGGCGTAAACGAGCAGTACTTC. Translating it yields CASSGVNEQYF.

This clone occurred once. The gene calls are TRBV27 and TRBJ2-7; possible D gene TRBD1, 6 bases. Between the trimmed V and J ends, which lost 5 bases and 4 bases, there was a span of 15 bases. Germline V gene lookup returns CDR1 MNHEY and CDR2 SMNVEV (reference sequence). The CDR3 contains 14 residues. DNA of the CDR3: TGTGCCAGCAGTCCCACAGGGCCGAAATACGAGCAGTACTTC. This sequence encodes CASSPTGPKYEQYF.

The chain is built from TRBV7-2 and TRBJ2-5; D might be TRBD2 (6 bases). This CDR3 comprises 14 residues. CDR1 is SGHTA, CDR2 FQGNSA, per germline. V lost 5 bases to trimming and J lost 4 bases, with 14 bases between them. CDR3 DNA: TGTGCCAGCAGCCCCCGGAGGGTGCGAGAGACCCAGTACTTC. This sequence encodes CASSPRRVRETQYF.

This sequence joins TRBV7-6 and TRBJ2-7; tentative D call: TRBD2 (6 bases). The CDR3 is 17 residues long. Trimming cost V 0 bases and J 0 bases, with 15 bases left between them. CDR1 SGHVS and CDR2 FNYEAQ come from the germline V gene. CDR3 in DNA: TGTGCCAGCAGCTTAGCCGGGGGAGGTTATGACTCCTACGAGCAGTACTTC. This sequence encodes CASSLAGGGYDSYEQYF.

This clone was seen a handful of times. CDR3 nucleotides: TGTGCCAGCAGCCCGGAGGCCTTTGGTGGCCTCTACTTC. This encodes CASSPEAFGGLYF. The chain uses TRBV7-7 and TRBJ2-5; D possibly corresponds to TRBD2 (5 bases). This CDR3 comprises 13 residues. CDR1 is SSHAT and CDR2 is FNYEAQ in the germline V gene (reference sequence). V was pared by 5 bases and J by 14 bases, with 21 bases between.

The chain has TRBV2 and TRBJ2-5; no definite D call. The CDR3 sequence is 11 residues long. The germline V and J ends were trimmed by 4 bases and 3 bases, with 3 bases remaining between them. Per germline, CDR1 SNHLY and CDR2 FYNNEI. The CDR3, as DNA: TGTGCCAGCAGTGTCGAAGAGACCCAGTACTTC. This translates into CASSVEETQYF.

The chain links TRBV5-5 to TRBJ1-5; 10 bases match TRBD1. Trimming removed 4 bases from V and 9 bases from J; junction bases left unmatched: 7. CDR1 SGHKS and CDR2 YYEKEE come from the germline V gene (reference sequence). This CDR3 comprises 14 residues. This CDR3 reads CASSQGQGGRPQHF. CDR3 nucleotide sequence: TGTGCCAGCAGCCAAGGACAGGGGGGGCGGCCCCAGCATTTT.

The chain uses TRBV25-1 and TRBJ1-3; possible D gene TRBD1, 5 bases. The germline gives CDR1 MGHDK, CDR2 SYGVNS. V lost 1 base and J lost 2, with 12 bases in between. The CDR3 spans 16 residues. The CDR3 here is CASSEFRGSPGNTIYF. The CDR3 coding sequence is TGTGCCAGCAGTGAATTTAGGGGCTCCCCTGGAAACACCATATATTTT.

The chain carries TRBV4-2 and TRBJ2-5; 12 bases align to TRBD2. J gave up 5 bases and V 4 bases, and 8 bases lay outside the gene matches. The CDR3 sequence is 16 residues long. CDR1 and CDR2 from the germline V gene are LGHNA and YNFKEQ. The CDR3 loop is CASSPGLAGNLETQYF. CDR3 bases: TGTGCCAGCAGCCCCGGACTAGCGGGGAACCTGGAGACCCAGTACTTC.

The chain uses TRBV7-2 and TRBJ2-5; D not resolved. The germline V gene has CDR1 SGHTA and CDR2 FQGNSA. There are 12 residues in the CDR3. The V end lost 1 base, the J end lost 5 bases, and 5 bases lay between the germline ends. CDR3 sequence (DNA): TGTGCCAGCAGCTTAGTAGTTGAGACCCAGTACTTC. Protein sequence: CASSLVVETQYF.

A few counts support this clone. The J gene is TRBJ2-1, the V gene TRBV7-6, with D perhaps matching TRBD2 (5 bases). The CDR3 loop spans 16 amino acids. V gave up 3 bases and J gave up 0 bases, with 12 bases separating them. Germline V gives CDR1 SGHVS, CDR2 FNYEAQ. CDR3 DNA sequence: TGTGCCAGCAGCTTCGGGGTCTCGAGCTCCTACAATGAGCAGTTCTTC. It translates to CASSFGVSSSYNEQFF.

The chain joins TRBV5-1 to TRBJ1-3; D is perhaps TRBD1 (5 bases). V gave up 4 bases and J gave up 6 bases, with 17 bases separating them. Germline-derived CDR1 and CDR2 are SGHRS and YFSETQ. The CDR3 loop spans 15 amino acids. DNA for the CDR3: TGCGCCAGCAGCCCCGACAGATCCACCCAAAACACCATATATTTT. Protein sequence: CASSPDRSTQNTIYF. The whole variable domain, remainder taken from reference TRBV5-1 and TRBJ1-3, is KAGVTQTPRYLIKTRGQQVTLSCSPISGHRSVSWYQQTPGQGLQFLFEYFSETQRNKGNFPGRFSGRQFSNSRSEMNVSTLELGDSALYLCASSPDRSTQNTIYFGEGSWLTVV.

The chain uses TRBV18 and TRBJ2-5; D perhaps matches TRBD1 (5 bases). V was clipped by 3 bases and J by 4 bases, with 12 bases between them. Germline V gene lookup returns CDR1 KGHSH and CDR2 LQKENI. The CDR3 length is 14 residues. The CDR3 loop is CASSPGRQGETQYF. CDR3 in DNA: TGTGCCAGCTCACCGGGCCGGCAGGGAGAGACCCAGTACTTC.

The gene calls are TRBV6-5 and TRBJ2-7, with TRBD2 identical over 10 bases. The germline gives CDR1 MNHEY, CDR2 SVGAGI. J lost 0 bases, V lost 9 bases, and 8 bases had no gene match. The CDR3 loop spans 15 amino acids. CDR3 nucleotide sequence: TGTGCCAGTGGACCTCTAGCGGGGGCCTCCTACGAGCAGTACTTC. Translation: CASGPLAGASYEQYF.

The rearrangement joins TRBV10-1 to TRBJ2-1; D possibly corresponds to TRBD2 (6 bases). The CDR3 covers 16 residues. Deletions cut 0 bases from V and 10 bases from J, with 19 bases between. CDR1 and CDR2 from the germline V gene are WNHNN and SYGVQD (reference sequence). This chain's CDR3 is CASSESPGTLTLEQFF. In DNA form, the CDR3 reads TGCGCCAGCAGTGAGTCCCCAGGGACTTTGACCCTCGAGCAGTTCTTC.